Sequencing of this T cell receptor beta chain was carried out in a study of blood T cells in healthy people across ages. Whole-study results and caveats: Aged donors had fewer naive CD4+ cells and lower diversity than long-lived donors. Among T cells, TCR beta diversity per million cells dropped roughly linearly as age rose.

Together with a sample-barcoded 5' primer, a J-beta primer mix was included in a second PCR lasting roughly 6 to 12 cycles. TCRdb itself ran the 5' RACE reads through MiXCR, one entry per CDR3 protein. The sample lists some 640,000 distinct CDR3 sequences; around 49% were seen once. The study drew donors from healthy Caucasian individuals in Russia aged about 6 to 100. Drawing of peripheral blood yielded about 9.8 milliliters from each donor. With regard to this clonotype: What it binds is unknown.

V was clipped by 7 bases and J by 0 bases; unmatched bases: 8. CDR3 length: 14 amino acids. CDR1 and CDR2 from the germline V gene are SQVTM and ANQGSEA. This receptor was taken from an older woman in good health. V gene TRBV29-1 combines with J gene TRBJ2-7; TRBD2 aligns across 8 bases. Sequencing was performed on blood. The CDR3 DNA follows: TGCAGCGCTGGCTGGACTAGCTCCTCCTACGAGCAGTACTTC. Translation: CSAGWTSSSYEQYF.